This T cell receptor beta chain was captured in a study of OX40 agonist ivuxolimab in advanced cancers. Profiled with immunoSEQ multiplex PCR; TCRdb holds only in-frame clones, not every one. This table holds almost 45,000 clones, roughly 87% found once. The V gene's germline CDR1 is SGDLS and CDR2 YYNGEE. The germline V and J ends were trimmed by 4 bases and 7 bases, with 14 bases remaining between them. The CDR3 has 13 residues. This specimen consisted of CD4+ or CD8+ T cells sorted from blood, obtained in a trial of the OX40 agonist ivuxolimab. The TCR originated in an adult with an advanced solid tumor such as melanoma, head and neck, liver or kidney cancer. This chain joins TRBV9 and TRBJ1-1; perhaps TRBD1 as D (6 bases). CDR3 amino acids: CASSLEGGGEAFF. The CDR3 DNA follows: TGTGCCAGCAGCCTGGAGGGGGGAGGTGAAGCTTTCTTT.